These 28 T cell receptor beta chains originate from one sample sequenced in a study of cytomegalovirus exposure and HLA in healthy donors. PCR employed 60 Vbeta and 13 Jbeta primers. Data came from immunoSEQ multiplex PCR; TCRdb stores just in-frame clones and leaves some out. The sample records under 200,000 clones, around four fifths being singletons. Sequencing used PBMCs. The receptors here all came from a woman aged 25 to 39 in good health and CMV-seronegative.

The genes are TRBV5-1 and TRBJ1-1; weak D call: TRBD1 (5 bases). Germline V gene data show CDR1 as SGHRS and CDR2 as YFSETQ. The CDR3 has 14 residues. Trimming left V 6 bases short and J 2 bases short, with 14 bases between. The CDR3 is CASTHGGRNTEAFF. The DNA for the CDR3 is TGCGCCAGCACCCACGGGGGGAGAAACACTGAAGCTTTCTTT.

This chain uses TRBV18 with TRBJ1-2; the match to TRBD1 covers 11 bases. Per the germline V gene, CDR1 is KGHSH and CDR2 is LQKENI. V was clipped by 3 bases and J by 5 bases; unmatched bases: 5. The CDR3 extends over 15 amino acids. CDR3 DNA: TGTGCCAGCTCACCGTGGACAGGGGGCGCGTATGGCTACACCTTC. Translated, it gives CASSPWTGGAYGYTF.

This chain uses TRBV7-3 with TRBJ2-1, with 7 nucleotides matching TRBD2. Germline CDR1 is SGHTA and CDR2 is FQGTGA. The CDR3 consists of 13 residues. The ends lost 2 bases at V and 9 bases at J; junction bases unmatched: 4. This CDR3 is CASSLWGEGEQFF. The CDR3 nucleotides are TGTGCCAGCAGCTTATGGGGGGAGGGTGAGCAGTTCTTC.

This rearrangement joins TRBV30 to TRBJ1-4; no clear D gene. Germline CDR1 is GTSNPN and CDR2 is SVGIG (reference sequence). The CDR3 extends over 13 amino acids. Trimming removed 3 bases at V and 8 bases at J, with 13 bases between. CDR3 nucleotides: TGTGCCTGGAGCGGACTCGATGGAGAAAAACTGTTTTTT. Translated, it gives CAWSGLDGEKLFF.

The chain has TRBV12-5 and TRBJ2-2, with 7 bases lining up with TRBD2. Looked up from germline, CDR1 is LGHNT and CDR2 is FRNRAP. The CDR3 loop spans 14 amino acids. The junction had 6 bases not matched to a gene; V was cut back by 5 bases and J by 6 bases. CDR3 in DNA: TGTGCTAGTGGTCACCGACTAGCCGCCGGGGAGCTGTTTTTT. Translating gives CASGHRLAAGELFF.

The V call is TRBV7-2, the J call TRBJ2-3, with D hard to call. The CDR3 has 14 residues. The V gene lost 1 base and the J gene lost 0 bases, with 5 bases spanning the gap. Looked up from germline, CDR1 is SGHTA and CDR2 is FQGNSA. The CDR3 nucleotides are TGTGCCAGCAGCTTAGTCCCTAGCACAGATACGCAGTATTTT. The encoded protein is CASSLVPSTDTQYF.

The chain recombines TRBV7-9 with TRBJ2-1; possible D gene TRBD2, 6 bases. Germline V gene sequence: CDR1 SEHNR, CDR2 FQNEAQ (reference sequence). Trimming pared 4 bases from V and 7 bases from J, leaving 14 bases between. The CDR3 length is 14 residues. CDR3 in amino acids: CASSYWGGDNEQFF. DNA for the CDR3: TGTGCCAGCAGCTATTGGGGCGGGGATAATGAGCAGTTCTTC.

The V gene is TRBV7-7, the J gene TRBJ2-2, with 8 bases identical to TRBD1. V dropped 5 bases and J dropped 4; count of bases not matched to a gene: 9. The CDR3 sequence is 16 residues long. Per germline, CDR1 SSHAT and CDR2 FNYEAQ (reference sequence). CDR3 sequence reads: CASSPRQGMVTGELFF. CDR3 nucleotide sequence: TGTGCCAGCAGCCCTCGACAGGGGATGGTCACCGGGGAGCTGTTTTTT.

The chain is built from TRBV5-6 and TRBJ2-4; 7 bases map to TRBD1. Germline V gene lookup returns CDR1 SGHDT and CDR2 YYEEEE. The CDR3 consists of 17 residues. Trimming at V came to 4 bases and at J to 0 bases, leaving 10 bases not matched to a gene. The CDR3 loop is CASSPMTGPLAKNIQYF. DNA for the CDR3: TGTGCCAGCAGCCCCATGACAGGGCCCCTAGCCAAAAACATTCAGTACTTC.

Worth noting for this clone: Mismatch with germline at one junction end may stem from a read error. Within the sample, other DNA sequences also encode this same CDR3. The chain carries TRBV9 and TRBJ2-2, with TRBD1 matching 7 bases. The germline CDR1 and CDR2 sequences are SGDLS and YYNGEE. The CDR3 is 14 amino acids. The CDR3 region has the DNA TGTGCCAGCCGGGACAGCCTGAACACTGGGGAGCTGTTTTTT. Protein sequence: CASRDSLNTGELFF.

The V call is TRBV19, the J call TRBJ2-3, with D maybe TRBD2 (5 bases). Germline CDR1 and CDR2: LNHDA and SQIVND (reference sequence). The CDR3 is 13 residues long. The V end lost 3 bases, the J end lost 5 bases, and 9 bases lay between the germline ends. The CDR3 is CASSISGLDTQYF. The DNA of the CDR3 is TGTGCCAGTAGTATCTCGGGATTAGATACGCAGTATTTT.

The chain links TRBV30 to TRBJ1-3, with 8 bases fitting TRBD1. V was pared by 1 base and J by 0 bases, with 2 bases of the junction left unmatched. Germline V gene lookup returns CDR1 GTSNPN and CDR2 SVGIG (reference sequence). The CDR3 loop spans 15 amino acids. The CDR3 reads CAWSDGQGSGNTIYF. CDR3 nucleotides: TGTGCCTGGAGTGATGGACAGGGCTCTGGAAACACCATATATTTT.

This clone was counted only a few times. The CDR3 DNA is TGTGCCAGCAGTTACCTACCGGGAGTTGAGACTGAAGCTTTCTTT. Translation: CASSYLPGVETEAFF. The rearrangement joins TRBV28 to TRBJ1-1; D not resolved. Germline-derived CDR1 and CDR2 are MDHEN and SYDVKM. The CDR3 totals 15 residues. V was pared by 4 bases and J by 5 bases, with 17 bases between.

DNA of the CDR3: TGCGCCAGCAGCTTTCGGACAAACTACAATGAGCAGTTCTTC. Its translation is CASSFRTNYNEQFF. The V and J genes are TRBV5-1 and TRBJ2-1, with D possibly TRBD1 on 5 matching bases. V was cut by 2 bases and J by 3 bases, with 9 bases left in between. The CDR3 is 14 residues long. The germline CDR1 and CDR2 sequences are SGHRS and YFSETQ.

The sample holds one count of this clone. This chain connects TRBV9 to TRBJ2-7; TRBD2 might be the D (6 bases). Looked up from germline, CDR1 is SGDLS and CDR2 is YYNGEE. V was shortened by 0 bases and J by 0 bases, with 10 bases between the two germline ends. The CDR3 covers 15 residues. CDR3 in DNA: TGTGCCAGCAGCGTAGGGGCGGGGTCCTCCTACGAGCAGTACTTC. It codes for CASSVGAGSSYEQYF.

This clone was found a few times. The rearrangement joins TRBV19 to TRBJ1-5, with D hard to call. Per the germline V gene, CDR1 is LNHDA and CDR2 is SQIVND (reference sequence). V was pared by 8 bases and J by 5 bases, with 19 bases between. The CDR3 is made up of 15 amino acids. Here the CDR3 reads CASQNSIGGDQPQHF. CDR3 in DNA: TGTGCCAGTCAGAACTCGATTGGCGGAGATCAGCCCCAGCATTTT. Filled out from reference TRBV19 and TRBJ1-5, the complete variable domain reads DGGITQSPKYLFRKEGQNVTLSCEQNLNHDAMYWYRQDPGQGLRLIYYSQIVNDFQKGDIAEGYSVSREKKESFPLTVTSAQKNPTAFYLCASQNSIGGDQPQHFGDGTRLSIL.

The V gene is TRBV5-1, the J gene TRBJ2-5, with 8 bases fitting TRBD2. The CDR3 is 16 amino acids. The V segment lost 3 bases and the J segment 5 bases; nucleotides outside the gene matches: 12. Germline V gene sequence: CDR1 SGHRS, CDR2 YFSETQ. In nucleotides, the CDR3 is TGCGCCAGCAGCTCGATATCGGGGGGGCCCGGGGAGACCCAGTACTTC. Translation: CASSSISGGPGETQYF.

V is TRBV7-8 and J is TRBJ2-3; 14 bases are shared with TRBD2. V lost 2 bases to trimming and J lost 2 bases; unmatched junction nucleotides: 12. The CDR3 runs to 20 residues. Germline V CDR1 and CDR2: SGHVS, FQNEAQ. CDR3 residues: CASSLMYGLAGGSHTDTQYF. The CDR3 DNA reads as TGTGCCAGCAGCTTAATGTATGGACTAGCGGGGGGTTCTCACACAGATACGCAGTATTTT.

The rearrangement links TRBV5-1 to TRBJ2-3, with 8 bases fitting TRBD1. V was clipped by 0 bases and J by 5 bases; unmatched bases: 5. Germline V gene data show CDR1 as SGHRS and CDR2 as YFSETQ. This CDR3 region has 15 residues. CDR3 nucleotides: TGCGCCAGCAGCTTGGGGACAGGGCACGGAGATACGCAGTATTTT. Protein product: CASSLGTGHGDTQYF. The full variable domain, completed using reference TRBV5-1 and TRBJ2-3, is KAGVTQTPRYLIKTRGQQVTLSCSPISGHRSVSWYQQTPGQGLQFLFEYFSETQRNKGNFPGRFSGRQFSNSRSEMNVSTLELGDSALYLCASSLGTGHGDTQYFGPGTRLTVL.

V usage is TRBV7-2 and J usage is TRBJ2-1; 10 nucleotides align to TRBD2. Per the germline V gene, CDR1 is SGHTA and CDR2 is FQGNSA. Trimming at V came to 5 bases and at J to 10 bases, leaving 8 bases not matched to a gene. There are 14 residues in the CDR3. Here the CDR3 reads CASSAGTSVGEQFF. The CDR3, as DNA: TGTGCCAGCAGCGCGGGGACTAGCGTCGGAGAGCAGTTCTTC.

V usage is TRBV18 and J usage is TRBJ1-5; D is undetermined. Trimming pared 3 bases from V and 0 bases from J, leaving 12 bases between. CDR3 length: 16 amino acids. Germline V CDR1 and CDR2: KGHSH, LQKENI. The CDR3 is CASSPQSGYSNQPQHF. CDR3 DNA: TGTGCCAGCTCACCTCAGTCAGGTTATAGCAATCAGCCCCAGCATTTT.

This rearrangement joins TRBV2 to TRBJ2-7; possibly TRBD1 for D (6 bases). Germline V lookup: CDR1 SNHLY, CDR2 FYNNEI. V was cut by 6 bases and J by 5 bases, with 17 bases left in between. CDR3 size: 14 residues. CDR3 amino acids: CASRRGTFGHEQYF. The CDR3 DNA is TGTGCCAGCAGAAGGGGGACCTTCGGCCACGAGCAGTACTTC.

This clone was picked up one time. The chain uses TRBV7-3 and TRBJ2-1, with 12 positions matching TRBD2. The CDR3 has 18 residues. The germline CDR1 and CDR2 sequences are SGHTA and FQGTGA. V was pared by 4 bases and J by 0 bases, with 7 bases of the junction left unmatched. CDR3 coding DNA: TGTGCCAGCAGCTCCTCCGGACTAGCGGGGAACTCCTACAATGAGCAGTTCTTC. This gives the protein CASSSSGLAGNSYNEQFF.

The V call is TRBV6-1, the J call TRBJ2-5; 8 positions agree with TRBD1. CDR3 size: 15 residues. Trimming cost V 6 bases and J 4 bases; bases outside gene matches: 10. The germline gives CDR1 MNHNS, CDR2 SASEGT. This CDR3 reads CASRLDRADGETQYF. DNA for the CDR3: TGTGCCAGCAGATTGGACAGGGCCGACGGAGAGACCCAGTACTTC.

The chain has TRBV18 and TRBJ2-2, with D tentatively TRBD1 (6 bases). CDR3 length equals 15 residues. V was pared by 3 bases and J by 3 bases, with 11 bases between. CDR1 and CDR2 (germline): KGHSH, LQKENI. CDR3 coding DNA: TGTGCCAGCTCACCGACAGGAGGCGACACCGGGGAGCTGTTTTTT. Amino acid sequence: CASSPTGGDTGELFF.

This clone appeared a few times. This rearrangement joins TRBV5-4 to TRBJ2-1; 9 nucleotides match TRBD1. This CDR3 region has 17 residues. The J segment lost 0 bases and the V segment lost 3 bases, leaving 7 bases of the junction unmatched. Germline assignment: CDR1 SGHNT and CDR2 YYREEE (reference sequence). CDR3: CASSSGGQGSSYNEQFF. The CDR3 nucleotides read TGTGCCAGCAGCTCGGGTGGACAGGGGAGCTCCTACAATGAGCAGTTCTTC.

This rearrangement joins TRBV11-2 to TRBJ2-5; the D gene is possibly TRBD2 (5 bases). CDR1 SGHAT and CDR2 FQNNGV come from the germline V gene. CDR3 length equals 14 residues. V shed 5 bases and J shed 5 bases, with 15 bases lying between them. The CDR3: CASSPGLSGETQYF. The CDR3 DNA follows: TGTGCCAGCAGCCCCGGACTCTCTGGGGAGACCCAGTACTTC.

The genes are TRBV5-4 and TRBJ2-1, with D hard to call. The CDR3 is 13 residues long. Germline V gene data show CDR1 as SGHNT and CDR2 as YYREEE (reference sequence). V was clipped by 3 bases and J by 4 bases, with 8 bases between them. The DNA for the CDR3 is TGTGCCAGCAGCTCTTACAGTTACAATGAGCAGTTCTTC. It encodes CASSSYSYNEQFF.